This TCR beta chain came from a study of blood T cell repertoires in COVID-19. Across the whole study: Italy, Spain and the United States were the sources of the convalescent and acute COVID-19 samples. Sources were T cells, B-cell-depleted T cells, or PBMCs; the material itself was cDNA or gDNA.

The CDR3 covers 13 residues. Between the trimmed V and J ends, which lost 5 bases and 5 bases, there was a span of 12 bases. Germline V gene data show CDR1 as MNHEY and CDR2 as SVGAGI. As handled by the study authors: By means of reference gene primer amplification, nucleated cell counts were estimated. Repertoires were generated with immunoSEQ multiplex PCR, while TCRdb's copy carries only in-frame clones and drops some. Clone size and V and J calls were adopted from that table, with D and trimming inferred from the DNA. The sample carries some 100,000 clones, approximately 80% recorded once. Sequenced input: peripheral blood. The receptor was derived from a man aged 50 or older with acute or convalescent COVID-19. This chain links TRBV6-5 with TRBJ1-1, with a weak D call TRBD1 (6 bases). CDR3 nucleotide sequence: TGTGCCAGCAGTATACAGGGTTCGACTGAAGCTTTCTTT. This translates into CASSIQGSTEAFF.